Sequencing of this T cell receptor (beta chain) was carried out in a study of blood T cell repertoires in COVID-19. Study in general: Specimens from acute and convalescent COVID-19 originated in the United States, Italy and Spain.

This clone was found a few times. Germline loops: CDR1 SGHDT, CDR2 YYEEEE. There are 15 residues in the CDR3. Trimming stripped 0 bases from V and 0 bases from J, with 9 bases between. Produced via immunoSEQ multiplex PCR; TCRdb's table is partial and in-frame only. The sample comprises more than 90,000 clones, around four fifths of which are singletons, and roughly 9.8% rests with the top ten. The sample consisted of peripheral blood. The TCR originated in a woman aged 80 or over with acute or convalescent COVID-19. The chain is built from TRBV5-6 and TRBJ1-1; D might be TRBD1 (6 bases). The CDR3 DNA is TGTGCCAGCAGCTTGGTGGGGGCCATGAACACTGAAGCTTTCTTT. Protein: CASSLVGAMNTEAFF.